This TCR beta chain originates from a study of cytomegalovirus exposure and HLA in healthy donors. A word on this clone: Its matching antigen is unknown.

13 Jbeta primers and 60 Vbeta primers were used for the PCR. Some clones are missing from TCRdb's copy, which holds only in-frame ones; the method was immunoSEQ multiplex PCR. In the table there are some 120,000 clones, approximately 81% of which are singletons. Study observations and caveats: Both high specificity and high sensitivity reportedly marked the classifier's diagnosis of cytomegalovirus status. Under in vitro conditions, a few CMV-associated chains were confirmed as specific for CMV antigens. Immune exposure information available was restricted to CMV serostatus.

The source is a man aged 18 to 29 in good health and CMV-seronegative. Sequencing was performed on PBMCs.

Here the CDR3 DNA reads TGTGCCAGCAGCTCAGCACAGGGGGCAAACACCATATATTTT. Protein: CASSSAQGANTIYF. The chain joins TRBV7-6 to TRBJ1-3, with TRBD1 matching 9 bases. Looked up from germline, CDR1 is SGHVS and CDR2 is FNYEAQ. The CDR3 contains 14 residues. V gave up 4 bases and J gave up 6 bases; unmatched junction bases: 4.